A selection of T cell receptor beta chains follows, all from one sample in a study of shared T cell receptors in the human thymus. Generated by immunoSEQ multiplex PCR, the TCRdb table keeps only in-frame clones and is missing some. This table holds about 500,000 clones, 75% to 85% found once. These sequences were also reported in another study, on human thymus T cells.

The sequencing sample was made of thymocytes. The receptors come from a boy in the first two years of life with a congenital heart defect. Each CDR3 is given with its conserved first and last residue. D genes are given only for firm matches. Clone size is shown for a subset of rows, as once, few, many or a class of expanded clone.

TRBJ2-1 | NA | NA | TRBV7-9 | TGTGCCAGCAGCTTGACAGTCAGCTCCTACAATGAGCAGTTCTTC | CASSLTVSSYNEQFF
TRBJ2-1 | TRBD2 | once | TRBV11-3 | TGTGCCAGCAGCCTCCCCAAGACTAGCGGGGGCTACAATGAGCAGTTCTTC | CASSLPKTSGGYNEQFF
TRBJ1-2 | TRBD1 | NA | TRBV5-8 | TGTGCCAGCATCACTACGGGACAGTCTAACTATGGCTACACCTTC | CASITTGQSNYGYTF
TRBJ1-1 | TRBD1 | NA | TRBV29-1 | TGCAGCGTTGATCGACAGGGCTGGACTGAAGCTTTCTTT | CSVDRQGWTEAFF
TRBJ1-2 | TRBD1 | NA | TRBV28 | TGTGCCAGCAGTTTAGGACAGGGACGTGGCTACACCTTC | CASSLGQGRGYTF
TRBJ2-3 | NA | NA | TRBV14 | TGTGCCAGCAGCCAACCAGCAGGGGATACGCAGTATTTT | CASSQPAGDTQYF
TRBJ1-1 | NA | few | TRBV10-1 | TGCGCCAGCGCTCAGGGGTGGGACACTGAAGCTTTCTTT | CASAQGWDTEAFF
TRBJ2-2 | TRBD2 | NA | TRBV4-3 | TGCGCCAGCAGCCGGACCTGGGGGGGTTCGAACACCGGGGAGCTGTTTTTT | CASSRTWGGSNTGELFF
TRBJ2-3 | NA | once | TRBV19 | TGTGCCAGTAGTATCCGGGGTACGCAGTATTTT | CASSIRGTQYF
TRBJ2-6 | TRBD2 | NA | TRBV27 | TGTGCCAGCAGTTTGGGAGGGCCGGGGGCCAACGTCCTGACTTTC | CASSLGGPGANVLTF
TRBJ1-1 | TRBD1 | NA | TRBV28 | TGTGCCAGCAGTTTATGGGCAGGGGGTAGGACTGAAGCTTTCTTT | CASSLWAGGRTEAFF
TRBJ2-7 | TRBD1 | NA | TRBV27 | TGTGCCAGCAGTCCCCTAAGGGGGCTTCACCTTCGAAACTGGCTCTACGAGCAGTACTTC | CASSPLRGLHLRNWLYEQYF
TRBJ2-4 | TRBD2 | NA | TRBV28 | TGTGCCAGCAGTCGCCCGATACGAGAACTAGCGGGAGGGCCTTGGGCCAAAAACATTCAGTACTTC | CASSRPIRELAGGPWAKNIQYF